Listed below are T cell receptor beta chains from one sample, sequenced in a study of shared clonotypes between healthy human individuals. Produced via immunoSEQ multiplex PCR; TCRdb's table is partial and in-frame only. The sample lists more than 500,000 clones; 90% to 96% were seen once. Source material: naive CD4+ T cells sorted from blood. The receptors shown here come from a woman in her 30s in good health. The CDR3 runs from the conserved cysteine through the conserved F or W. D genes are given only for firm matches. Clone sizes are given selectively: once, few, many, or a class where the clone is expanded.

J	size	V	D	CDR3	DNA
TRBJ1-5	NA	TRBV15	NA	CATSRDGGGISNQPQHF	TGTGCCACCAGCAGAGATGGAGGGGGAATAAGCAATCAGCCCCAGCATTTT
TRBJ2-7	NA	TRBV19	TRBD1	CASKGQGIGEQYF	TGTGCCAGTAAGGGACAGGGAATCGGAGAGCAGTACTTC
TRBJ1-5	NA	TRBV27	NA	CASSLRGLSNQPQHF	TGTGCCAGCAGTTTAAGAGGGCTTAGCAATCAGCCCCAGCATTTT
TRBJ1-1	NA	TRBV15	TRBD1	CATNRAGGTEAFF	TGTGCCACCAACAGAGCAGGGGGGACTGAAGCTTTCTTT
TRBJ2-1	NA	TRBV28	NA	CASSLGQANNEQFF	TGTGCCAGCAGTTTGGGGCAGGCTAACAATGAGCAGTTCTTC
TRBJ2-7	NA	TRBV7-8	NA	CASTLIGAHYEQYF	TGTGCCAGCACCCTTATTGGGGCCCACTACGAGCAGTACTTC
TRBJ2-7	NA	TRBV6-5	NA	CASSYVGRSYEQYF	TGTGCCAGCAGTTACGTGGGACGGAGCTACGAGCAGTACTTC
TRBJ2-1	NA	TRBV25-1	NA	CASSEYRSAAGDEQFF	TGTGCCAGCAGTGAATATAGGTCGGCCGCAGGGGATGAGCAGTTCTTC
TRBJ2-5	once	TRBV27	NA	CASSPRFRWGETQYF	TGTGCCAGCAGTCCTCGGTTCCGCTGGGGCGAGACCCAGTACTTC
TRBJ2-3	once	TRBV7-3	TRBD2	CASSSAGTSFATDTQYF	TGTGCCAGCAGCTCGGCCGGGACTAGCTTTGCGACAGATACGCAGTATTTT
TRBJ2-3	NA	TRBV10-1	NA	CASSIGQALTDTQYF	TGCGCCAGCAGCATCGGGCAGGCGCTCACAGATACGCAGTATTTT
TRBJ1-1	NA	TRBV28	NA	CASSLRHPNTEAFF	TGTGCCAGCAGTTTAAGACACCCGAACACTGAAGCTTTCTTT
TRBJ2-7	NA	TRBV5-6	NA	CASSVKGIGPYEQYF	TGTGCCAGCAGCGTTAAGGGGATCGGGCCGTACGAGCAGTACTTC
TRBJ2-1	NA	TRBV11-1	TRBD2	CASSLSLAGDYEQFF	TGTGCCAGCAGCTTAAGTCTAGCGGGAGACTATGAGCAGTTCTTC
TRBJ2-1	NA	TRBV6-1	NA	CASSDLIREIGNDEQFF	TGTGCCAGCAGTGATCTAATCAGGGAGATCGGGAACGATGAGCAGTTCTTC
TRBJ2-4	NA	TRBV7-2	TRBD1	CASSLISGQIKNIQYF	TGTGCCAGCAGCTTAATATCGGGACAGATCAAAAACATTCAGTACTTC
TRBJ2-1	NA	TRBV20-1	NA	CSAREVGEQFF	TGCAGTGCTAGAGAAGTCGGTGAGCAGTTCTTC
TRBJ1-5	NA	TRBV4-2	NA	CASSQDNGSNQPQHF	TGTGCCAGCAGCCAAGATAACGGTAGCAATCAGCCCCAGCATTTT
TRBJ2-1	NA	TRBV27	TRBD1	CASSFLQGAGNEQFF	TGTGCCAGCAGTTTTTTACAGGGGGCTGGCAATGAGCAGTTCTTC
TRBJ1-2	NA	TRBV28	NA	CASGALYGYTF	TGTGCCAGCGGGGCCCTCTATGGCTACACCTTC
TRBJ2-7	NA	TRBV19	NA	CASSIDHSSYEQYF	TGTGCCAGTAGTATAGATCACAGCTCCTACGAGCAGTACTTC
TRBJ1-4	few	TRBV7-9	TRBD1	CASSRDRGNEKLFF	TGTGCCAGCAGCCGAGACAGGGGTAATGAAAAACTGTTTTTT
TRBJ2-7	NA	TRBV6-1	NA	CATLRQDTLYEQYF	TGTGCCACCCTTCGACAGGACACCCTCTACGAGCAGTACTTC
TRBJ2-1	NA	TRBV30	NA	CAWSPGSNEQFF	TGTGCCTGGAGTCCTGGAAGCAATGAGCAGTTCTTC
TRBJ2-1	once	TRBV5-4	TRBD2	CASSRLAGGISYNEQFF	TGTGCCAGCAGCAGATTAGCGGGAGGGATATCCTACAATGAGCAGTTCTTC
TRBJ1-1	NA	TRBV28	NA	CASISRGTEAFF	TGTGCCAGCATAAGTAGGGGCACTGAAGCTTTCTTT
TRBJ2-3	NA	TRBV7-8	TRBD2	CASSLHGRAPDTQYF	TGTGCCAGCAGCCTACACGGGAGGGCCCCAGATACGCAGTATTTT
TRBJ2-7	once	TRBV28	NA	CASSLSRPLYEQYF	TGTGCCAGCAGTTTAAGTAGACCGCTTTACGAGCAGTACTTC
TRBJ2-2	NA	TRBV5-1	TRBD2	CASQGLAGGPGTGELFF	TGCGCCAGTCAAGGACTAGCGGGAGGGCCCGGGACCGGGGAGCTGTTTTTT
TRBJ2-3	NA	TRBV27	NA	CASSYRGGDTQYF	TGTGCCAGCAGTTATAGGGGGGGAGATACGCAGTATTTT
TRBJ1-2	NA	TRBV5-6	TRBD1	CASSLQGAGGYTF	TGTGCCAGCAGCCTACAGGGGGCGGGTGGCTACACCTTC
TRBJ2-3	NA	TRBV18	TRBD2	CASSPRLAGVHTQYF	TGTGCCAGCTCACCCCGACTAGCGGGAGTCCATACGCAGTATTTT
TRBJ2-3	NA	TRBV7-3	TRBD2	CASSLLAASTDTQYF	TGTGCCAGCAGCTTACTAGCGGCTAGCACAGATACGCAGTATTTT
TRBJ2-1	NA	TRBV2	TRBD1	CASKNGRGLGEQFF	TGTGCCAGCAAAAATGGCAGGGGGCTGGGTGAGCAGTTCTTC
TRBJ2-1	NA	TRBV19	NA	CASSIRYEQFF	TGTGCCAGTAGTATCCGGTATGAGCAGTTCTTC